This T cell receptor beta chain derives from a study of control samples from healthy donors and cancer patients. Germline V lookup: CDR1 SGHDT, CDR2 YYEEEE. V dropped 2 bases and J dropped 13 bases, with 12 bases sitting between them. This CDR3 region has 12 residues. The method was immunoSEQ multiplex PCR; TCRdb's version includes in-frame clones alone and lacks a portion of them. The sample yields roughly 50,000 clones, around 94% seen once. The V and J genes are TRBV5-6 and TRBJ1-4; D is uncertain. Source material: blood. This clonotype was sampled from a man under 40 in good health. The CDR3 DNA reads TGTGCCAGCAGCTTAGGAAGGAGTCTACTGTTTTTT. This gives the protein CASSLGRSLLFF. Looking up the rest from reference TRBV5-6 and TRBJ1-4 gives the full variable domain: DAGVTQSPTHLIKTRGQQVTLRCSPKSGHDTVSWYQQALGQGPQFIFQYYEEEERQRGNFPDRFSGHQFPNYSSELNVNALLLGDSALYLCASSLGRSLLFFGSGTQLSVL.